This T cell receptor beta chain was profiled in a study of shared clonotypes between healthy human individuals. Germline V gene data show CDR1 as MGHRA and CDR2 as YSYEKL. V was cut by 0 bases and J by 3 bases, with 9 bases left in between. The CDR3 consists of 14 residues. The naive CD8 fraction comprised CD45RO-negative cells positively selected for CCR7 and excluded terminally differentiated effector memory CD45RA+ cells. Deep level was the assay's run setting. Replicate sorted-subset PCRs were loaded with around 220 ng DNA, tens of thousands of T cell genomes. Sequencing used immunoSEQ multiplex PCR; TCRdb keeps in-frame clones, though not all of them. The table shows approximately 1.9 million clones, with 90% to 95% occurring only once.

Specimen: naive CD8+ T cells from PBMCs. The TCR comes from a man younger than 35 in good health. Some clones in this sample may be carry-over from other donors' samples. The rearrangement joins TRBV4-1 to TRBJ2-7; the D is unclear. CDR3 protein: CASSQDRPGYEQYF. The CDR3 DNA reads as TGCGCCAGCAGCCAAGATCGTCCCGGCTACGAGCAGTACTTC.